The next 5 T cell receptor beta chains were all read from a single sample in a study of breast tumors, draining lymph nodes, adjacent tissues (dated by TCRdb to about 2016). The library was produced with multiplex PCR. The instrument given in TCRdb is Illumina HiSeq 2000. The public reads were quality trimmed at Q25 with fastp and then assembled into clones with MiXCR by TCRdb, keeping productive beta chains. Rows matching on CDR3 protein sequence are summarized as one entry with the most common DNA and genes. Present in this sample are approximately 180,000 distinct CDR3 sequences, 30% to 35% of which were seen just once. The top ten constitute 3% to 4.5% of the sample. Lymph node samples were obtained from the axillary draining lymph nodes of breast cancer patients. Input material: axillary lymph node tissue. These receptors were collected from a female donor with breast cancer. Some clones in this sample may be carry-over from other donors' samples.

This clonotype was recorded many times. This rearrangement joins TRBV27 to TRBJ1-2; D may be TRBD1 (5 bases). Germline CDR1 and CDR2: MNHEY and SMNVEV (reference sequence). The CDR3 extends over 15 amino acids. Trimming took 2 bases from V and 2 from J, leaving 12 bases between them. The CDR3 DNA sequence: TGTGCCAGCAGTTTAGGTAGGGGCGCGAACTATGGCTACACCTTC. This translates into CASSLGRGANYGYTF.

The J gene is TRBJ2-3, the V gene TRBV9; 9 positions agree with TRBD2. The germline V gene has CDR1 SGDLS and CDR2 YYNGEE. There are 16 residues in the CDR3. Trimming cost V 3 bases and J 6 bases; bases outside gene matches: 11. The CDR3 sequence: CASSDGLAISADTQYF. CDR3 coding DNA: TGTGCCAGCAGCGACGGACTAGCGATCAGCGCTGATACGCAGTATTTT.

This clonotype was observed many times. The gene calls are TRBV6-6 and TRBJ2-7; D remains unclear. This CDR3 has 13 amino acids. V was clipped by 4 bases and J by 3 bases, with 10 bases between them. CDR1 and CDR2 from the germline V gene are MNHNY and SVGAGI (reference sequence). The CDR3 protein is CASSSDTNYEQYF. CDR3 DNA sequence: TGTGCCAGCAGTTCCGACACGAACTACGAGCAGTACTTC.

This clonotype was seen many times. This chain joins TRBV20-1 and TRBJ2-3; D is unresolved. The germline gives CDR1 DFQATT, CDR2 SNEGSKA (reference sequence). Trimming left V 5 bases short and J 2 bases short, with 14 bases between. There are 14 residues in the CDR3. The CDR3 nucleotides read TGCAGTGCTCCCCTCCTGGTGAACACAGATACGCAGTATTTT. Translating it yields CSAPLLVNTDTQYF.

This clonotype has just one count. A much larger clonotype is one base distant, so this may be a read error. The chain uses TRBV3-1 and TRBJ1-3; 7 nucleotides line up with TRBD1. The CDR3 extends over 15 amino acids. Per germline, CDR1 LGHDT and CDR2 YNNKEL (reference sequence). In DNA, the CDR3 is TGTGCCAGCAGCCATAGGGGGCCATCTGGAAACACCACATATTTT. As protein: CASSHRGPSGNTTYF.